This T cell receptor (beta chain) originates from a study of T cells in localized non-small cell lung cancer. Study-level results: Median detection of top 100 tumor clones in adjacent lung was over 45 clones.

V was trimmed by 0 bases and J by 4 bases, leaving 15 bases between them. The CDR3 covers 15 residues. Germline values: CDR1 GTSNPN, CDR2 SVGIG (reference sequence). A note on this clone: The antigen is unknown.

This table comes from immunoSEQ multiplex PCR, and its TCRdb copy is limited to in-frame clones, with some not included. The sample carries tens of thousands of clones, roughly nine tenths recorded once. The input for sequencing was peripheral blood, taken before any cancer treatment. The J gene is TRBJ1-1, the V gene TRBV30; D is unclear. The sequence was collected from a male donor at least 60 years old with stage III squamous cell lung carcinoma. Here the CDR3 reads CAWSVHQSGPTEAFF. CDR3 DNA: TGTGCCTGGAGTGTACATCAGAGCGGGCCCACTGAAGCTTTCTTT. The full variable domain, in which reference TRBV30 and TRBJ1-1 provide the parts outside the CDR3, is SQTIHQWPATLVQPVGSPLSLECTVEGTSNPNLYWYRQAAGRGLQLLFYSVGIGQISSEVPQNLSASRPQDRQFILSSKKLLLSDSGFYLCAWSVHQSGPTEAFFGQGTRLTVV.